One and the same sample provided the 10 T cell receptor beta chains below, sequenced in a study of early T cells in non-severe SARS-CoV-2 infection. TCRdb re-analysed the 5' RACE reads in MiXCR, keeping a single row per CDR3 protein. Altogether about 15,000 distinct CDR3 sequences are present, 5% to 6% being singletons, with the ten largest covering 6% to 7%. The starting material was whole blood, obtained at baseline. These receptors all stem from an adult who was a healthcare worker with PCR-confirmed SARS-CoV-2 infection or an uninfected control (not recorded which).

This clonotype appeared many times. J is TRBJ2-3 and V is TRBV7-9; D perhaps matches TRBD1 (6 bases). The V gene lost 1 base and the J gene lost 12 bases, with 14 bases spanning the gap. Germline V gives CDR1 SEHNR, CDR2 FQNEAQ (reference sequence). The length of the CDR3 is 13 residues. This CDR3 reads CASSLESGAAQYF. In DNA, the CDR3 is TGTGCCAGCAGCTTAGAGTCAGGGGCCGCCCAGTATTTT.

This clonotype was seen many times. The chain combines TRBV6-2 or TRBV6-3 with TRBJ1-5; 7 nucleotides align to TRBD1. Germline values: CDR1 MNHEY, CDR2 SVGEGT. CDR3 length: 14 residues. Germline trimming cut 5 bases from V and 4 bases from J; bases unmatched to any gene: 5. CDR3 in DNA: TGTGCCAGCAGTCGGGGACAGTATAATCAGCCCCAGCATTTT. It specifies CASSRGQYNQPQHF.

This clonotype has a count of ten or more. In DNA form, the CDR3 reads TGTGCAAGTCGCTTAGCGTCGACAGCACCTCTATCTGGCTACACCTTC. It encodes CASRLASTAPLSGYTF. The chain is built from TRBV12-2 and TRBJ1-2; TRBD1 is the table's D call, not checked against the DNA. TRBV12-2 is a documented pseudogene. The CDR3 extends over 16 amino acids.

This clonotype was seen at least ten times. This chain links TRBV10-3 with TRBJ2-1; unclear D gene. Germline CDR1 reads ENHRY; CDR2 reads SYGVKD. The CDR3 has 15 residues. V gave up 2 bases and J gave up 0 bases, with 8 bases separating them. DNA for the CDR3: TGTGCCATCAGTGAGATCCAGGACTCCTACAATGAGCAGTTCTTC. Protein product: CAISEIQDSYNEQFF.

This clonotype was seen a handful of times. The chain uses TRBV6-5 and TRBJ1-3; D is unclear. V shed 8 bases and J shed 0 bases, with 11 bases lying between them. The CDR3 contains 14 residues. CDR1 is MNHEY and CDR2 is SVGAGI in the germline V gene. CDR3 coding DNA: TGTGCCAGCGGGGAGGTAATCTCTGGAAACACCATATATTTT. Its translation: CASGEVISGNTIYF.

This clonotype ranks as medium-sized. The V call is TRBV29-1, the J call TRBJ2-3, with unresolved D. From germline, CDR1 is SQVTM and CDR2 ANQGSEA. The CDR3 runs 12 residues. V lost 7 bases and J 2 bases, leaving 10 bases between the germline ends. The CDR3 region has the DNA TGCAGCGACGTAACCCCCACAGATACGCAGTATTTT. Translation gives CSDVTPTDTQYF.

The V call is TRBV6-1, the J call TRBJ2-5; TRBD2 matches at 8 bases. J was trimmed by 1 base and V by 8 bases; bases with no gene match: 6. The CDR3 is made up of 14 amino acids. From germline, CDR1 is MNHNS and CDR2 SASEGT. The CDR3 coding sequence is TGTGCCAGCGGGGGGACTAGATCCCAAGAGACCCAGTACTTC. Translation: CASGGTRSQETQYF.

This clonotype was seen repeatedly, ten times or more. The chain employs TRBV20-1 and TRBJ2-5, with D possibly matching TRBD2 (5 bases). Germline V gives CDR1 DFQATT, CDR2 SNEGSKA (reference sequence). The V gene lost 6 bases and the J gene lost 4 bases, with 15 bases spanning the gap. This CDR3 is 13 amino acids long. CDR3 nucleotide sequence: TGCAGTGCCACTCCCCTAGCAAGAGAGACCCAGTACTTC. This encodes CSATPLARETQYF.

This clonotype was counted at least ten times. The rearrangement joins TRBV11-3 to TRBJ2-2; D gene unclear. Germline CDR1 SGHNT, CDR2 YENEEA. The CDR3 length is 13 residues. With 5 bases removed from V and 1 base from J, the gap between germline ends came to 5 bases. This CDR3 is CASSRENTGELFF. The CDR3 coding sequence is TGTGCCAGCAGCAGAGAGAACACCGGGGAGCTGTTTTTT.

There are many counts of this clonotype. V usage is TRBV12-3 or TRBV12-4 and J usage is TRBJ2-5, with unresolved D. V lost 7 bases and J lost 5, with 17 bases in between. CDR3 size: 14 residues. CDR3: CASTPDWQIETQYF. Here the CDR3 DNA reads TGTGCCAGCACCCCAGACTGGCAGATCGAGACCCAGTACTTC.